The rows below give T cell receptor beta chains drawn from one sample of a study of CD8 T cells in Susac syndrome. One entry per CDR3 protein, called by TCRdb with MiXCR from the immunoSEQ multiplex PCR reads. The repertoire holds 120,000 or so distinct CDR3 sequences, with around 95% as singletons. The sample taken for sequencing was CD4+ T cells from PBMCs. These receptors were obtained from a human donor in good health. The CDR3 runs from the conserved cysteine through the conserved F or W. D genes are given only for firm matches. Clone size is shown for a subset of rows, as once, few, many or a class of expanded clone.

clone size	D gene	V gene	CDR3 length	J gene	CDR3 protein	CDR3 DNA
NA	TRBD2	TRBV3-1	15	TRBJ2-1	CASSFPGLAGDEQFF	TGTGCCAGCAGTTTCCCGGGACTAGCGGGAGATGAGCAGTTCTTC
NA	NA	TRBV2	13	TRBJ2-7	CAMSDGLSYEQYF	TGTGCCATGTCGGACGGACTCTCCTACGAGCAGTACTTC
once	NA	TRBV30	11	TRBJ1-5	CAWGLSQPQHF	TGTGCCTGGGGGTTGAGTCAGCCCCAGCATTTT
NA	NA	TRBV6-5	13	TRBJ2-7	CASRILGSYEQYF	TGTGCCAGCAGGATCCTCGGATCCTACGAGCAGTACTTC
NA	TRBD2	TRBV20-1	14	TRBJ2-7	CSAALTSGPYEQYF	TGCAGTGCTGCCTTGACTAGCGGCCCTTACGAGCAGTACTTC
NA	TRBD1	TRBV5-1	14	TRBJ1-6	CASSLGDRNSPLHF	TGCGCCAGCAGCCTGGGGGACAGGAATTCACCCCTCCACTTT
NA	NA	TRBV7-9	16	TRBJ1-2	CASSLRTDKVNYGYTF	TGTGCCAGCAGCTTAAGGACGGACAAGGTTAACTATGGCTACACCTTC
NA	NA	TRBV2	15	TRBJ1-5	CASSRTLRGGQPQHF	TGTGCCAGCAGTCGCACCCTTCGGGGAGGACAGCCCCAGCATTTT
NA	TRBD1	TRBV20-1	13	TRBJ1-5	CSARLPGQQPQHF	TGCAGTGCTAGATTGCCGGGACAGCAGCCCCAGCATTTT
NA	NA	TRBV29-1	13	TRBJ1-1	CSVANMMNTEAFF	TGCAGCGTTGCAAACATGATGAACACTGAAGCTTTCTTT
NA	NA	TRBV9	14	TRBJ1-2	CASSVEDRRVGYTF	TGTGCCAGCAGCGTAGAGGACAGAAGAGTGGGCTACACCTTC
NA	TRBD2	TRBV19	12	TRBJ2-1	CASKGGNNEQFF	TGTGCCAGTAAGGGAGGGAATAATGAGCAGTTCTTC
NA	TRBD2	TRBV14	15	TRBJ2-7	CASSPWLAESYEQYF	TGTGCCAGCAGCCCTTGGCTAGCGGAAAGCTACGAGCAGTACTTC
NA	NA	TRBV6-4	11	TRBJ2-7	CASSDGYEQYF	TGTGCCAGCAGTGACGGCTACGAGCAGTACTTC
NA	TRBD1	TRBV7-9	15	TRBJ1-4	CASSLSQTGTEKLFF	TGTGCCAGCAGCTTGAGTCAGACAGGGACTGAAAAACTGTTTTTT
once	NA	TRBV28	18	TRBJ2-6	CASSPPRRWSSGANVLTF	TGTGCCAGCAGCCCCCCACGGCGATGGAGCTCTGGGGCCAACGTCCTGACTTTC
NA	NA	TRBV3-1	14	TRBJ2-7	CASSQGGGDYEQYF	TGTGCCAGCAGCCAAGGAGGGGGAGACTACGAGCAGTACTTC
NA	TRBD2	TRBV29-1	15	TRBJ2-5	CSAGLAGLLMGAQYF	TGCAGCGCGGGGCTAGCGGGACTTCTGATGGGGGCCCAGTACTTC
few	NA	TRBV2	16	TRBJ2-6	CASSERGDPGANVLTF	TGTGCCAGCAGCGAGAGGGGGGACCCCGGGGCCAACGTCCTGACTTTC
NA	NA	TRBV5-6	14	TRBJ2-3	CASSFGTLGDTQYF	TGTGCCAGCAGCTTCGGCACTTTAGGGGATACGCAGTATTTT